This TCR beta chain is drawn from a study of blood T cell repertoires in COVID-19. Study-wide background: The United States, Italy and Spain supplied acute and convalescent COVID-19 samples.

The study counted Cohort 3 donors as recovered given two negative PCRs, clearance, or symptom resolution. The CDR3 runs 14 residues. V gave up 6 bases and J gave up 1 base, with 10 bases separating them. In germline, CDR1 is KGHSH, CDR2 LQKENI. Profiled with immunoSEQ multiplex PCR; TCRdb holds only in-frame clones, not every one. The data hold more than 150,000 clones, with approximately 82% observed a single time. The sequence was collected from a woman aged 50 to 60 who had recovered from COVID-19. Sequenced: PBMCs or T cells enriched from blood (not recorded which). V and J are TRBV18 and TRBJ1-5, with D possibly matching TRBD1 (6 bases). The CDR3: CASSAGVSNQPQHF. The CDR3 DNA is TGTGCCAGCTCGGCAGGGGTAAGCAATCAGCCCCAGCATTTT.